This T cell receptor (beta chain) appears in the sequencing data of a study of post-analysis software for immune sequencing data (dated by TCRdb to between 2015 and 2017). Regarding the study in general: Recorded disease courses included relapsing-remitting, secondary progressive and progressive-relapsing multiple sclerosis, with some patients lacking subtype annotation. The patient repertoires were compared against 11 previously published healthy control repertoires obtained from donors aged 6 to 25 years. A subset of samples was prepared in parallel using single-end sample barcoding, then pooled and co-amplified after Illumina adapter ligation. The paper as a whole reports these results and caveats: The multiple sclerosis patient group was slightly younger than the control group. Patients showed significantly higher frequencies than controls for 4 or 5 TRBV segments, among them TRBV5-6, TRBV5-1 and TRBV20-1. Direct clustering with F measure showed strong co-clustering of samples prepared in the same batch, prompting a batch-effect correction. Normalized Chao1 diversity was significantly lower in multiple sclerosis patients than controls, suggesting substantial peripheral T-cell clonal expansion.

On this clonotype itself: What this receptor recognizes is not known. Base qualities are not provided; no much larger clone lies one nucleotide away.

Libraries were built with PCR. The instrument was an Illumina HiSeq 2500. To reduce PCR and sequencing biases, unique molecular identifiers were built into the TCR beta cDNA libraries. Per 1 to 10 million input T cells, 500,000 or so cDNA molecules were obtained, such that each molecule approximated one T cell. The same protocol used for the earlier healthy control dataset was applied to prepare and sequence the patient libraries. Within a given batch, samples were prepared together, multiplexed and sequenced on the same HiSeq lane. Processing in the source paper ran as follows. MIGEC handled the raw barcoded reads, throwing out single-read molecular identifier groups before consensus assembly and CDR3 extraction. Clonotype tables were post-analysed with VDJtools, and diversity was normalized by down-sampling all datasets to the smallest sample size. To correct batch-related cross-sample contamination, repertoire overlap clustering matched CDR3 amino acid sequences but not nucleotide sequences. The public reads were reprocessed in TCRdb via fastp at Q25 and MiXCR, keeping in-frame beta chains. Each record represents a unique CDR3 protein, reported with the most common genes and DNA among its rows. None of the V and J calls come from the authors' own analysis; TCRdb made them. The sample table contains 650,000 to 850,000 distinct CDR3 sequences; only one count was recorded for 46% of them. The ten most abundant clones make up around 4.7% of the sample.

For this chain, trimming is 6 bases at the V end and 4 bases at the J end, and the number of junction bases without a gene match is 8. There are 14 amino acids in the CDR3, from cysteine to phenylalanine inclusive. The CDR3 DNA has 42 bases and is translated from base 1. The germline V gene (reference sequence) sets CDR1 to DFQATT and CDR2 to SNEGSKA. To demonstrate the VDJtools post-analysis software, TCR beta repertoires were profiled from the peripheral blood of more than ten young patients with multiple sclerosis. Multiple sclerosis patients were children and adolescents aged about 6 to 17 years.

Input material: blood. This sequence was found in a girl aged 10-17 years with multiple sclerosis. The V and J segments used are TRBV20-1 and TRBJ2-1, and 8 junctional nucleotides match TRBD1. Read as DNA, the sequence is TGCAGTGCCGAGGGGACAGGTGTTTACAATGAGCAGTTCTTC. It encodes CSAEGTGVYNEQFF.